This T cell receptor beta chain was identified during a study of beta chain features in type 1 diabetes (dated by TCRdb to 2016 to 2019). For the wider study: No differences in mean age, gender distribution, total cell number or subset yield were found between patients and healthy donors. Across all samples, about 110 million sorted cells were examined, and cell number per subset correlated strongly with RNA yield. The study compared the TCRB repertoires of sorted circulating CD4+ T cell subsets in recently diagnosed type 1 diabetes patients with those in matched healthy donors. Naive and central memory subsets were obtained from all 30 or so donors, but regulatory and stem cell-like memory subsets were isolated from only 8 patients and about eight healthy donors.

A single peripheral blood draw of around 100 mL on average was collected from each donor into heparinised tubes. A BD FACSAria II was used to sort naive, central memory, regulatory and stem cell-like memory CD4+ T cells with a panel that included CD45RO, CCR7, CD25, CD127, CD95 and CD27. A purity above 98% was achieved for all sorted populations. PBMCs were isolated right away by Lymphoprep density gradient centrifugation and were stained directly, without culture. Samples were stained and sorted in pairs, with one healthy donor and one patient per experiment, so that batch effects were minimized. This clone was seen a handful of times. Its antigen remains unidentified. Within one base of it there is no much larger clone, and no base qualities were kept. A distance of 13 bases separates the germline ends of V and J, which lose 8 bases and 4 bases respectively. As encoded in the germline V gene, CDR1 is SQVTM while CDR2 is ANQGSEA. From the cysteine up to the phenylalanine, the CDR3 has a length of 12 residues. Only CDR3 DNA is held: 36 bases, read in frame from base 1.

All of the isolated RNA was reverse transcribed with the High Capacity cDNA Reverse Transcription Kit, so expressed TCRB transcripts were sequenced. Naive, central memory and regulatory T cell samples underwent deep immunoSEQ sequencing, averaging around 4 million total reads per sample. After sorted cells were lysed in RLT buffer, RNA was extracted with DNase-treated RNeasy Micro or Mini kits, with the choice depending on cell number. To prevent cross-contamination, every cell subset was processed on its own, while patient and healthy donor samples were processed together. Using the immunoSEQ multiplex PCR, TCRB sequences were amplified from cDNA into 87-bp fragments spanning the CDR3 region. Sequencing of the amplicons was performed on the Illumina HiSeq platform. In the original analysis: Synthetic template baselines were used to correct PCR bias computationally, reads within Hamming distance 2 were collapsed, and singletons that could not be merged were discarded. Reads were aligned to IMGT to assign V, D and J genes, CDR3 length, and insertions or deletions at six rearrangement sites. Clonotype counts were normalized to sorted cell number within each subset before computing true diversity and Gini coefficients with the tcR R package. The overlap coefficient, calculated on TCRB nucleotide sequences, was used to measure repertoire sharing. As a proxy for the pre-selection repertoire, out-of-frame TCRB sequences from naive cells were analyzed. This is the immuneACCESS table as TCRdb keeps it, with only in-frame sequences that have V and J called. A part of the clones is gone; compared with another copy, unresolved V genes explain less than half, and the rest is unexplained. V and J calls and clone size are those listed in that table; D and trimming were worked out from the DNA. The sample profile shows about half a million clones; over 25% of them were found once. The ten top clones hold roughly 0.06% of the sample.

Study-level results and caveats: Naive, central memory and regulatory TCRB repertoires appeared more similar among patients than among healthy donors. Shorter templates might be favored by PCR, yet because patient and control samples were amplified and corrected together, any such skew would affect both groups equally. Because cDNA was sequenced instead of genomic DNA, highly expressing activated cells could be over-represented, though the groups showed no difference in activation or CD3 levels. Because small numbers of individuals were included in the HLA sub-analyses, any influence of HLA type on TCRB rearrangement was left unresolved. At VDJ recombination sites, patients with type 1 diabetes made fewer insertions and deleted more nucleotides, a pattern implying thymic rearrangement abnormalities. Type 1 diabetes patients showed a moderate but significant shortening of TCRB CDR3 length in all four CD4+ subsets.

This TCR was sampled from a young man in good health. Source material: naive CD4+ T cells from blood. The sample's cell subset or site label, in plain terms: true naive CD4+ T cells. Recombination connected TRBV29-1 to TRBJ2-3; the D gene remains uncertain. At the DNA level, the sequence is TGCAGCCAAGGGATAGGCCCAGATACGCAGTATTTT. The translation is CSQGIGPDTQYF.